This T cell receptor beta chain was documented in a study of CD8+ T cells in alopecia areata. Whole-study context: Scoring of treated patients' severity used the percentage of affected scalp area. Regarding the study as a whole: A single nonresponder leaves the baseline CD8+ expansion link to response uncertain.

Extracted RNA was reverse transcribed into cDNA, the sequencing template. The assay was immunoSEQ multiplex PCR, and TCRdb's table has in-frame clones only and misses some. The table shows about 200,000 clones, with roughly 66% occurring only once. CDR1 and CDR2 from the germline V gene are MNHNS and SASEGT. V shed 1 base, J shed 9 bases, and the junction held 8 bases outside the gene matches. This CDR3 comprises 15 residues. This clone was observed a few times. Its matching antigen is unknown. As to treatment: oral pan-JAK inhibitor, 5-10 mg twice daily. Using a FACSAria, the CD4+ and CD8+ T cells were sorted from the PBMCs.

This specimen consisted of CD4+ T cells sorted from blood, obtained at week 24, from a patient treated with tofacitinib. The V call is TRBV6-1, the J call TRBJ1-5; 8 bases fit TRBD1. This receptor was taken from a human donor with alopecia areata. The CDR3 protein is CASSEEDRVKWPQHF. DNA of the CDR3: TGTGCCAGCAGTGAAGAGGACAGGGTTAAATGGCCCCAGCATTTT.